The clone carrying this T cell receptor (beta chain) showed up just once. TCRdb's copy holds only in-frame clones and misses some; the assay was immunoSEQ multiplex PCR. The table shows tens of thousands of clones, with 92% occurring only once. The record originates from a study of T cell changes during pregnancy in multiple sclerosis. Germline V gives CDR1 MNHEY, CDR2 SVGAGI. V shed 2 bases and J shed 3 bases, with 13 bases lying between them. The CDR3 totals 15 residues. The chain links TRBV6-5 to TRBJ1-1; D is uncertain. The sequencing used peripheral blood, collected after pregnancy. The TCR comes from a female donor in good health, enrolled as a control in a pregnancy study. As DNA, the CDR3 is TGTGCCAGCAGTTACATCCGGGTTCGGCACACTGAAGCTTTCTTT. Encoded protein: CASSYIRVRHTEAFF.